A single sample gave rise to the 8 T cell receptor beta chains below, sequenced in a study of response to subunit inactivated influenza vaccine. TCRdb re-analysed the RT-PCR reads in MiXCR, keeping a single row per CDR3 protein. The sample contains almost 600,000 distinct CDR3 sequences, around 15% of which appear only once. This specimen consisted of PBMCs from blood, obtained 11 to 12 days after vaccination. These TCRs come from a man aged 50-59 years who received an inactivated influenza vaccine.

This clonotype was seen only a few times. The rearrangement links TRBV29-1 to TRBJ2-2; D gene ambiguous. Germline V gene sequence: CDR1 SQVTM, CDR2 ANQGSEA. The V and J ends lost 7 bases and 6 bases respectively, with 9 bases between them. The CDR3 length is 11 residues. The CDR3 DNA reads as TGCAGCGCCGCGGCACCCGGGGAGCTGTTTTTT. Translation: CSAAAPGELFF.

The sample holds many counts of this clonotype. This rearrangement joins TRBV6-5 to TRBJ2-1; D is unclear. The germline CDR1 and CDR2 sequences are MNHEY and SVGAGI. The CDR3 sequence is 14 residues long. The germline V and J ends were trimmed by 0 bases and 4 bases, with 7 bases remaining between them. CDR3 DNA: TGTGCCAGCAGTTACTCAAGGGTTTACAATGAGCAGTTCTTC. Protein product: CASSYSRVYNEQFF.

This clonotype was detected only a few times. J is TRBJ2-1 and V is TRBV7-2; the match to TRBD2 covers 9 bases. This CDR3 is built from 15 residues. Per germline, CDR1 SGHTA and CDR2 FQGNSA. Trimming at V came to 5 bases and at J to 8 bases, leaving 10 bases not matched to a gene. The CDR3 DNA sequence: TGTGCCAGCAGCAAAGCTAGCGGGATCAGGGATGAGCAGTTCTTC. As protein: CASSKASGIRDEQFF.

This clonotype was counted only a few times. The rearrangement links TRBV5-1 to TRBJ1-2; 7 positions match TRBD1. This CDR3 region has 13 residues. V trimming: 4 bases; J trimming: 6 bases; junction bases outside the gene matches: 6. Germline CDR1 is SGHRS and CDR2 is YFSETQ. The CDR3, as DNA: TGCGCCAGCAGCCCTGGACAGGACCATGGCTACACCTTC. Encoded protein: CASSPGQDHGYTF.

J is TRBJ2-3 and V is TRBV6-1, with 9 positions matching TRBD2. The CDR3 length is 16 residues. The V segment lost 5 bases and the J segment 4 bases; nucleotides outside the gene matches: 10. Germline CDR1 and CDR2: MNHNS and SASEGT. This chain's CDR3 is CASSNRRLAVPDTQYF. CDR3 nucleotide sequence: TGTGCCAGCAGTAACCGCAGACTAGCGGTCCCAGATACGCAGTATTTT.

This clonotype was recorded a few times. The genes are TRBV10-3 and TRBJ2-3, with 13 bases lining up with TRBD2. The CDR3 covers 17 residues. CDR1 and CDR2 from the germline V gene are ENHRY and SYGVKD. V was pared by 3 bases and J by 0 bases, with 3 bases of the junction left unmatched. CDR3 amino acids: CAISDSLAGGSTDTQYF. In DNA form, the CDR3 reads TGTGCCATCAGTGACTCACTAGCGGGGGGGAGCACAGATACGCAGTATTTT.

This clonotype was picked up a small number of times. The rearrangement uses TRBV4-1 and TRBJ2-3; TRBD2 is a possible D gene (6 bases). Trimming pared 2 bases from V and 2 bases from J, leaving 11 bases between. This CDR3 spans 15 amino acids. In germline, CDR1 is MGHRA, CDR2 YSYEKL. CDR3 sequence reads: CASSQPGLHTDTQYF. In DNA, the CDR3 is TGCGCCAGCAGCCAACCGGGACTCCACACAGATACGCAGTATTTT.

This clonotype appeared many times. This chain links TRBV5-1 with TRBJ2-5; D gene unclear. V was trimmed by 2 bases and J by 2 bases, leaving 7 bases between them. The germline V gene encodes CDR1 SGHRS and CDR2 YFSETQ. The length of the CDR3 is 13 residues. The chain's CDR3 is CASSFALQETQYF. The CDR3 DNA sequence: TGCGCCAGCAGCTTCGCTCTTCAAGAGACCCAGTACTTC. Full variable domain (rest looked up from reference TRBV5-1 and TRBJ2-5): KAGVTQTPRYLIKTRGQQVTLSCSPISGHRSVSWYQQTPGQGLQFLFEYFSETQRNKGNFPGRFSGRQFSNSRSEMNVSTLELGDSALYLCASSFALQETQYFGPGTRLLVL.